This entry features one T cell receptor (beta chain) sequence. Antigen: not known. In germline, CDR1 is KGHSH, CDR2 LQKENI. The CDR3 extends over 16 amino acids. V dropped 1 base and J dropped 6; count of bases not matched to a gene: 6. Treatment indicated: around 19 received Ad26.COV2.S at low or high dose, single or two shots; about 5 received placebo; per-sample allocation not given. Sampling was done on day 63 after the first vaccine or placebo injection. The shot given was an Ad26 vector that makes Wuhan-strain SARS-CoV-2 spike. This sample is drawn from a study of Ad26.COV2.S vaccination and SARS-CoV-2 variants. Study as a whole: Donor was assigned to the Ad26.COV2.S arm of trial COV1001.

Libraries were prepared by immunoSEQ multiplex PCR; TCRdb keeps only in-frame clonotypes and omits some of them. The sample yields about 400,000 clones, about nine tenths seen once. Findings of the study overall: Substantial breadth was reportedly displayed by spike-specific CD8+ and CD4+ T cell responses after vaccination.

The sample here was peripheral blood, taken in a trial of Ad26.COV2.S vaccine versus placebo. The TCR was taken from a person aged 18-60 years who received the Ad26.COV2.S COVID-19 vaccine or a placebo. The V and J genes are TRBV18 and TRBJ2-1, with 10 bases that match TRBD2. CDR3 nucleotide sequence: TGTGCCAGCTCACCACTGGGACTAGCGACGAGCAATGAGCAGTTCTTC. Translated: CASSPLGLATSNEQFF.